The clone carrying this T cell receptor (beta chain) was observed at least ten times. Its antigen remains unknown. The data were taken from a study of T-cell reconstitution after alpha-beta-depleted transplantation in children. Study results and limitations: At one year after transplant, newly produced T cells mostly accounted for T-cell counts and diversity. At day 60, the high TCRbeta diversity found in some patients originated from recipient T cells and thymic progenitors that had survived.

The germline V gene has CDR1 SGDLS and CDR2 YYNGEE. With 3 bases removed from V and 2 bases from J, the gap between germline ends came to 8 bases. The CDR3 is 14 amino acids. Unique molecular identifiers were used in preparing the TCRbeta library. TCRdb used MiXCR to reprocess the PCR reads, holding one entry per CDR3 protein. The sample consists of about 27,000 distinct CDR3 sequences, roughly 6% of them appearing once. V and J are TRBV9 and TRBJ1-4; the D is unclear. The sequence was obtained from a male patient between 10 and 17 years old who had a stem cell transplant for acute myeloid leukemia, so the T cells may come from the graft donor. The sample in question was PBMCs, mostly from graft donor cells, obtained 180 days after TCRalphabeta/CD19-depleted stem cell transplant. CDR3 sequence reads: CASSGLGTNEKLFF. For the CDR3, the DNA is TGTGCCAGCAGCGGACTCGGGACTAATGAAAAACTGTTTTTT. Full variable domain (rest looked up from reference TRBV9 and TRBJ1-4): DSGVTQTPKHLITATGQRVTLRCSPRSGDLSVYWYQQSLDQGLQFLIQYYNGEERAKGNILERFSAQQFPDLHSELNLSSLELGDSALYFCASSGLGTNEKLFFGSGTQLSVL.